This is a list of T cell receptor beta chains from one sample in a study of blood T cells in healthy people across ages. TCRdb analysed the 5' RACE reads with MiXCR anew, one entry per CDR3 protein. The table includes about 780,000 distinct CDR3 sequences, around 62% detected once. Material: blood. The receptors derive from a man aged 25-45 years in good health. Each CDR3 is given with its conserved first and last residue. A D gene is named only where the DNA matches it firmly. Clone sizes are given selectively: once, few, many, or a class where the clone is expanded.

d_call: TRBD1; v_call: TRBV7-9; j_call: TRBJ1-2; clone_size: .; cdr3_nt: TGTGCCAGCAGTGGACCGGGACAGGGGGCTGATGGCTACACCTTC; cdr3_aa: CASSGPGQGADGYTF
d_call: TRBD2; v_call: TRBV20-1; j_call: TRBJ2-3; clone_size: .; cdr3_nt: TGCAGTGCTATTCTAGCGGGGGGCAGCACAGATACGCAGTATTTT; cdr3_aa: CSAILAGGSTDTQYF
d_call: .; v_call: TRBV5-1; j_call: TRBJ1-3; clone_size: few; cdr3_nt: TGCGCCAGCAGCTTTAACGGGGACACCATATATTTT; cdr3_aa: CASSFNGDTIYF
d_call: TRBD2; v_call: TRBV18; j_call: TRBJ2-1; clone_size: .; cdr3_nt: TGTGCCAGCTCACCACCGGTGGGACTAGCGGGGGTGTCCTACAATGAGCAGTTCTTC; cdr3_aa: CASSPPVGLAGVSYNEQFF
d_call: TRBD2; v_call: TRBV9; j_call: TRBJ2-3; clone_size: few; cdr3_nt: TGTGCCAGCAGCGGGACTTTACTAGCGGGAACGCAGTATTTT; cdr3_aa: CASSGTLLAGTQYF
d_call: .; v_call: TRBV9; j_call: TRBJ1-5; clone_size: .; cdr3_nt: TGTGCCAGCAGCGGGCCCCCGGTGAATCAGCCCCAGCATTTT; cdr3_aa: CASSGPPVNQPQHF
d_call: .; v_call: TRBV29-1; j_call: TRBJ2-1; clone_size: .; cdr3_nt: TGCAGCCTTGCTAGCGGACAGAATGAGCAGTTCTTC; cdr3_aa: CSLASGQNEQFF
d_call: .; v_call: TRBV2; j_call: TRBJ1-2; clone_size: .; cdr3_nt: TGTGCCAGCAGTGCACAGCGGGGGGGCTATAACTATGGCTACACCTTC; cdr3_aa: CASSAQRGGYNYGYTF
d_call: TRBD1; v_call: TRBV10-3; j_call: TRBJ2-7; clone_size: .; cdr3_nt: TGTGCCACCGGGCGGACAGGGGGGTCCTACGAGCAGTACTTC; cdr3_aa: CATGRTGGSYEQYF
d_call: TRBD1; v_call: TRBV27; j_call: TRBJ2-7; clone_size: few; cdr3_nt: TGTGCCAGCAGTTTAGACAGGGGTCGGGAGCAGTACTTC; cdr3_aa: CASSLDRGREQYF
d_call: TRBD1; v_call: TRBV7-2; j_call: TRBJ2-5; clone_size: .; cdr3_nt: TGTGCCAGCAGACTATACAGGGGGAAGGGGGAGACCCAGTACTTC; cdr3_aa: CASRLYRGKGETQYF
d_call: TRBD2; v_call: TRBV27; j_call: TRBJ2-5; clone_size: few; cdr3_nt: TGTGCCAGCAGTGGGGGTGCGGGGGATAAGGTGACCCAGTACTTC; cdr3_aa: CASSGGAGDKVTQYF
d_call: TRBD2; v_call: TRBV6-2/TRBV6-3; j_call: TRBJ2-3; clone_size: .; cdr3_nt: TGTGCCAGCAGTAAATCGACTAGCAGAGATACGCAGTATTTT; cdr3_aa: CASSKSTSRDTQYF
d_call: .; v_call: TRBV6-2/TRBV6-3; j_call: TRBJ2-5; clone_size: few; cdr3_nt: TGTGCCAGCCGGGACACCCAAGAGACCCAGTACTTC; cdr3_aa: CASRDTQETQYF
d_call: TRBD1; v_call: TRBV20-1; j_call: TRBJ2-7; clone_size: .; cdr3_nt: TGCAGTGCTAGAGGCGGGGACAGGGGAGTTTACGAGCAGTACTTC; cdr3_aa: CSARGGDRGVYEQYF
d_call: .; v_call: TRBV29-1; j_call: TRBJ2-5; clone_size: few; cdr3_nt: TGCAGCGTAGAAGCGGCACGGACCCAGTACTTC; cdr3_aa: CSVEAARTQYF
d_call: TRBD2; v_call: TRBV20-1; j_call: TRBJ2-5; clone_size: .; cdr3_nt: TGCAGTGCTAGAGCGGGGGGAACTAGCGGCAAAGAGACCCAGTACTTC; cdr3_aa: CSARAGGTSGKETQYF
d_call: .; v_call: TRBV20-1; j_call: TRBJ2-1; clone_size: few; cdr3_nt: TGCAGTGCTTCCCCCCTCGCGGGCGTGTACAATGAGCAGTTCTTC; cdr3_aa: CSASPLAGVYNEQFF
d_call: TRBD2; v_call: TRBV5-1; j_call: TRBJ2-5; clone_size: .; cdr3_nt: TGCGCCAGCCGGACTAGCGGTCCCCAAGAGACCCAGTACTTC; cdr3_aa: CASRTSGPQETQYF
d_call: .; v_call: TRBV7-2; j_call: TRBJ2-7; clone_size: .; cdr3_nt: TGTGCCAGCAGGGGAGGACAGCTGGGCGAGCAGTACTTC; cdr3_aa: CASRGGQLGEQYF
d_call: .; v_call: TRBV4-3; j_call: TRBJ2-7; clone_size: .; cdr3_nt: TGCGCCAGCAGCGCGATCGCTAGCTCCTACGAGCAGTACTTC; cdr3_aa: CASSAIASSYEQYF
d_call: .; v_call: TRBV3-1; j_call: TRBJ2-7; clone_size: .; cdr3_nt: TGTGCCAGCAGCCAAGAAGGGCAGGCATACAATGAGCAGTACTTC; cdr3_aa: CASSQEGQAYNEQYF
d_call: .; v_call: TRBV6-1; j_call: TRBJ2-7; clone_size: .; cdr3_nt: TGTGCCAGCAGTGAAGCGCCTGGATTGCAGTACTTC; cdr3_aa: CASSEAPGLQYF
d_call: .; v_call: TRBV11-2; j_call: TRBJ2-1; clone_size: .; cdr3_nt: TGTGCCAGCAGCTTAGAGGTCAGCCTCTCCTACAATGAGCAGTTCTTC; cdr3_aa: CASSLEVSLSYNEQFF
d_call: .; v_call: TRBV5-1; j_call: TRBJ2-5; clone_size: .; cdr3_nt: TGCGCCAGCAGCTTGGGCAGGGTCAACAAGACCCAGTACTTC; cdr3_aa: CASSLGRVNKTQYF
d_call: .; v_call: TRBV7-2; j_call: TRBJ2-6; clone_size: .; cdr3_nt: TGTGCCAGCAGCTTAGTAGGTGGGACCTCTGGGGCCGACGTCCTGACTTTC; cdr3_aa: CASSLVGGTSGADVLTF
d_call: .; v_call: TRBV28; j_call: TRBJ2-7; clone_size: .; cdr3_nt: TGTGCCAGCAGTCCTTGGTCGGGCCCTTCCTACGAGCAGTACTTC; cdr3_aa: CASSPWSGPSYEQYF
d_call: .; v_call: TRBV27; j_call: TRBJ1-1; clone_size: .; cdr3_nt: TGTGCCAGCAGTTCTTCAATGAACACTGAAGCTTTCTTT; cdr3_aa: CASSSSMNTEAFF
d_call: .; v_call: TRBV6-6; j_call: TRBJ1-1; clone_size: .; cdr3_nt: TGTGCCAGCAGTTACTCCCTCCAGAACACTGAAGCTTTCTTT; cdr3_aa: CASSYSLQNTEAFF
d_call: TRBD2; v_call: TRBV6-4; j_call: TRBJ2-3; clone_size: .; cdr3_nt: TGTGCCAGCATCCTAGCGGGGTACGGAAGCACAGATACGCAGTATTTT; cdr3_aa: CASILAGYGSTDTQYF
d_call: TRBD1; v_call: TRBV15; j_call: TRBJ2-3; clone_size: .; cdr3_nt: TGTGCCACCAGCGTAAATCAGGGGGCGAGCACAGATACGCAGTATTTT; cdr3_aa: CATSVNQGASTDTQYF
d_call: .; v_call: TRBV12-3/TRBV12-4; j_call: TRBJ1-2; clone_size: .; cdr3_nt: TGTGCACAAGGTCGGGCCCGGGGTGGCTACACCTTC; cdr3_aa: CAQGRARGGYTF
d_call: .; v_call: TRBV12-3/TRBV12-4; j_call: TRBJ1-2; clone_size: once; cdr3_nt: TGTGCCAGCAGTCCACGGGGACCGGGTTATGGCTACACCTTC; cdr3_aa: CASSPRGPGYGYTF
d_call: TRBD1; v_call: TRBV29-1; j_call: TRBJ1-6; clone_size: .; cdr3_nt: TGCAGCGGTGCCCCAGGGACAGGGGATTCACCCCTCCACTTT; cdr3_aa: CSGAPGTGDSPLHF
d_call: .; v_call: TRBV6-2/TRBV6-3; j_call: TRBJ2-2; clone_size: .; cdr3_nt: TGTGCCAGCAGCTTCTCCTTAACCGCCGGGGAGCTGTTTTTT; cdr3_aa: CASSFSLTAGELFF
d_call: TRBD2; v_call: TRBV13; j_call: TRBJ2-7; clone_size: .; cdr3_nt: TGTGCCATTCCCCGGAGGGCGGGGGGGCCAAGCGATGAGCAGTACTTC; cdr3_aa: CAIPRRAGGPSDEQYF
d_call: TRBD1; v_call: TRBV10-3; j_call: TRBJ1-2; clone_size: few; cdr3_nt: TGTGCCATCAGTGATAGGACAGGGACTAACTATGGCTACACCTTC; cdr3_aa: CAISDRTGTNYGYTF
d_call: .; v_call: TRBV12-3/TRBV12-4; j_call: TRBJ2-7; clone_size: .; cdr3_nt: TGTGCCAGCAGTTTAGTGACCAAATACGAGCAGTACTTC; cdr3_aa: CASSLVTKYEQYF
d_call: TRBD2; v_call: TRBV20-1; j_call: TRBJ2-1; clone_size: .; cdr3_nt: TGCAGTGCTATGTCTAGCGGGGGCTTTAATGAGCAGTTCTTC; cdr3_aa: CSAMSSGGFNEQFF